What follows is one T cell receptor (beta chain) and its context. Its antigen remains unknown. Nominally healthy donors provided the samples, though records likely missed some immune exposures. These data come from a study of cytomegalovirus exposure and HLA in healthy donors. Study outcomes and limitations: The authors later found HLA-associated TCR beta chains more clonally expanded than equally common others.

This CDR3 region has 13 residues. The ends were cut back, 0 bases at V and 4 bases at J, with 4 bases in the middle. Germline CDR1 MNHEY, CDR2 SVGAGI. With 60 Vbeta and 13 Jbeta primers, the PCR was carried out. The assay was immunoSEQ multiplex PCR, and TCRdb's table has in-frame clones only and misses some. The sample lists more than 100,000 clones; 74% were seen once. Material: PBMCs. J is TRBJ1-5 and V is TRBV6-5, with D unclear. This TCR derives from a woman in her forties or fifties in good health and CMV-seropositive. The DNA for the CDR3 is TGTGCCAGCAGTTACTCGACAAATCAGCCCCAGCATTTT. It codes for CASSYSTNQPQHF.